This is a list of T cell receptor beta chains from one sample in a study of blood T cell repertoires in COVID-19. The table came from immunoSEQ multiplex PCR; TCRdb's copy has only in-frame clones and leaves some out. The table lists approximately 360,000 clones, 80% to 85% of them singletons, with roughly 5.1% in the top ten. Sequencing was performed on PBMCs or T cells enriched from blood (not recorded which). Every receptor here comes from a woman between 45 and 65 years old who had recovered from COVID-19. Each CDR3 is given with its conserved first and last residue. D genes are given only for firm matches. Not every row has a clone size; where given, it reads once, few, many or a size class.

J gene: TRBJ1-3; V gene: TRBV7-2; D gene: -; clone size: -; CDR3 protein: CASSRDGGSGNTIYF; CDR3 DNA: TGTGCCAGCAGCCGTGACGGGGGCTCTGGAAACACCATATATTTT
J gene: TRBJ2-1; V gene: TRBV5-1; D gene: TRBD1; clone size: -; CDR3 protein: CASSWDSQPSNEQFF; CDR3 DNA: TGCGCCAGCAGCTGGGACAGCCAACCGAGCAATGAGCAGTTCTTC
J gene: TRBJ1-1; V gene: TRBV5-1; D gene: -; clone size: -; CDR3 protein: CASSYPESSGGTEAFF; CDR3 DNA: TGCGCCAGCAGCTACCCTGAGAGTTCCGGGGGCACTGAAGCTTTCTTT
J gene: TRBJ2-1; V gene: TRBV6-4; D gene: TRBD2; clone size: -; CDR3 protein: CASPKGLAGANYNEQFF; CDR3 DNA: TGTGCCAGCCCCAAGGGACTAGCGGGAGCGAACTACAATGAGCAGTTCTTC
J gene: TRBJ2-1; V gene: TRBV19; D gene: -; clone size: few; CDR3 protein: CASSIIGEPYNEQFF; CDR3 DNA: TGTGCCAGTAGTATCATCGGAGAGCCTTACAATGAGCAGTTCTTC
J gene: TRBJ2-3; V gene: TRBV10-2; D gene: -; clone size: -; CDR3 protein: CASSAFPTGDTQYF; CDR3 DNA: TGCGCCAGCAGTGCGTTCCCGACAGGAGATACGCAGTATTTT
J gene: TRBJ2-1; V gene: TRBV5-4; D gene: TRBD2; clone size: once; CDR3 protein: CASSGPGLAGQLNEQFF; CDR3 DNA: TGTGCCAGCAGCGGACCGGGACTAGCGGGGCAACTTAATGAGCAGTTCTTC
J gene: TRBJ1-2; V gene: TRBV29-1; D gene: TRBD1; clone size: -; CDR3 protein: CSVKDRADYGYTF; CDR3 DNA: TGCAGCGTTAAGGACAGGGCAGACTATGGCTACACCTTC
J gene: TRBJ2-1; V gene: TRBV6-1; D gene: -; clone size: -; CDR3 protein: CASSERWGSSYNEQFF; CDR3 DNA: TGTGCCAGCAGTGAAAGGTGGGGCAGCTCCTACAATGAGCAGTTCTTC
J gene: TRBJ2-1; V gene: TRBV5-1; D gene: -; clone size: -; CDR3 protein: CASSLVAGLYNEQFF; CDR3 DNA: TGCGCCAGCAGCTTGGTGGCAGGGTTGTACAATGAGCAGTTCTTC
J gene: TRBJ1-6; V gene: TRBV5-4; D gene: TRBD1; clone size: -; CDR3 protein: CASTSGQPNSPLHF; CDR3 DNA: TGTGCCAGCACCTCGGGACAGCCTAATTCACCCCTCCACTTT
J gene: TRBJ2-4; V gene: TRBV7-2; D gene: -; clone size: -; CDR3 protein: CASRETPAKNIQYF; CDR3 DNA: TGTGCCAGCAGGGAGACCCCAGCCAAAAACATTCAGTACTTC
J gene: TRBJ1-2; V gene: TRBV7-2; D gene: -; clone size: -; CDR3 protein: CASSPPQVSYGYTF; CDR3 DNA: TGTGCCAGCAGTCCACCCCAGGTATCCTATGGCTACACCTTC
J gene: TRBJ2-3; V gene: TRBV7-9; D gene: TRBD2; clone size: -; CDR3 protein: CASSVPGLGSTDTQYF; CDR3 DNA: TGTGCCAGCAGCGTACCGGGACTAGGAAGCACAGATACGCAGTATTTT
J gene: TRBJ1-1; V gene: TRBV6-4; D gene: -; clone size: -; CDR3 protein: CASSEVGGDTEAFF; CDR3 DNA: TGTGCCAGCAGTGAGGTTGGCGGGGACACTGAAGCTTTCTTT
J gene: TRBJ1-6; V gene: TRBV3-1/TRBV3-2; D gene: -; clone size: -; CDR3 protein: CASSQVTDSPLHF; CDR3 DNA: TGTGCCAGCAGCCAAGTTACGGATTCACCCCTCCACTTT
J gene: TRBJ2-5; V gene: TRBV6-6; D gene: -; clone size: -; CDR3 protein: CASLRLGETQYF; CDR3 DNA: TGTGCCAGCCTGAGGCTTGGGGAGACCCAGTACTTC
J gene: TRBJ1-2; V gene: TRBV27; D gene: -; clone size: -; CDR3 protein: CASCPGHANYGYTF; CDR3 DNA: TGTGCCAGTTGTCCGGGTCATGCTAACTATGGCTACACCTTC
J gene: TRBJ1-1; V gene: TRBV10-3; D gene: -; clone size: -; CDR3 protein: CAISRGNTEAFF; CDR3 DNA: TGTGCCATCAGCAGGGGAAACACTGAAGCTTTCTTT
J gene: TRBJ2-5; V gene: TRBV30; D gene: -; clone size: -; CDR3 protein: CAWSIYSETQYF; CDR3 DNA: TGTGCCTGGAGTATTTATAGTGAGACCCAGTACTTC
J gene: TRBJ1-2; V gene: TRBV3-1/TRBV3-2; D gene: TRBD1; clone size: -; CDR3 protein: CASSQFRDSPSGYTF; CDR3 DNA: TGTGCCAGCAGCCAATTTCGGGACAGCCCCAGTGGCTACACCTTC
J gene: TRBJ2-5; V gene: TRBV6-6; D gene: TRBD1; clone size: once; CDR3 protein: CASREQGQGETQYF; CDR3 DNA: TGTGCCAGCAGGGAACAGGGACAGGGGGAGACCCAGTACTTC
J gene: TRBJ1-4; V gene: TRBV18; D gene: -; clone size: once; CDR3 protein: CASSPSRYEKLFF; CDR3 DNA: TGTGCCAGCTCACCGTCGAGGTATGAAAAACTGTTTTTT
J gene: TRBJ2-5; V gene: TRBV3-1/TRBV3-2; D gene: -; clone size: -; CDR3 protein: CASSQEKRTAQETQYF; CDR3 DNA: TGTGCCAGCAGCCAAGAGAAAAGGACAGCCCAAGAGACCCAGTACTTC
J gene: TRBJ1-2; V gene: TRBV18; D gene: TRBD1; clone size: -; CDR3 protein: CASSPLSRGQGYGYTF; CDR3 DNA: TGTGCCAGCTCACCACTTTCCAGGGGGCAGGGCTATGGCTACACCTTC
J gene: TRBJ1-4; V gene: TRBV27; D gene: -; clone size: -; CDR3 protein: CASGASLSEKLFF; CDR3 DNA: TGTGCCAGCGGGGCCAGTTTGAGTGAAAAACTGTTTTTT
J gene: TRBJ2-3; V gene: TRBV5-1; D gene: -; clone size: -; CDR3 protein: CASSFGDYTDTQYF; CDR3 DNA: TGCGCCAGCAGCTTTGGTGACTACACAGATACGCAGTATTTT
J gene: TRBJ2-2; V gene: TRBV18; D gene: -; clone size: -; CDR3 protein: CASSPFRTANTGELFF; CDR3 DNA: TGTGCCAGCTCACCATTCAGGACAGCGAACACCGGGGAGCTGTTTTTT
J gene: TRBJ1-2; V gene: TRBV5-1; D gene: TRBD1; clone size: -; CDR3 protein: CASRPGTAAGGYTF; CDR3 DNA: TGCGCCAGCAGACCCGGGACAGCCGCTGGGGGCTACACCTTC
J gene: TRBJ1-2; V gene: TRBV9; D gene: TRBD1; clone size: -; CDR3 protein: CASSARTGNYGYTF; CDR3 DNA: TGTGCCAGCAGCGCCCGGACAGGGAACTATGGCTACACCTTC
J gene: TRBJ1-4; V gene: TRBV6-5; D gene: -; clone size: -; CDR3 protein: CASSPGKVDEKLFF; CDR3 DNA: TGTGCCAGCAGCCCCGGGAAGGTGGATGAAAAACTGTTTTTT
J gene: TRBJ2-7; V gene: TRBV5-1; D gene: TRBD1; clone size: once; CDR3 protein: CASSLGGQGAAEQYF; CDR3 DNA: TGCGCCAGCAGCTTGGGGGGCCAGGGGGCGGCCGAGCAGTACTTC
J gene: TRBJ2-5; V gene: TRBV27; D gene: -; clone size: -; CDR3 protein: CASSLSRGQETQYF; CDR3 DNA: TGTGCCAGCAGTTTATCAAGGGGGCAAGAGACCCAGTACTTC
J gene: TRBJ1-1; V gene: TRBV14; D gene: TRBD1; clone size: -; CDR3 protein: CASSQPGQRAFF; CDR3 DNA: TGTGCCAGCAGCCAACCGGGACAGAGAGCTTTCTTT
J gene: TRBJ2-7; V gene: TRBV6-2/TRBV6-3; D gene: -; clone size: -; CDR3 protein: CASSYLVVGRNPYEQYF; CDR3 DNA: TGTGCCAGCAGTTATCTCGTCGTGGGCAGGAACCCCTACGAGCAGTACTTC
J gene: TRBJ2-2; V gene: TRBV2; D gene: -; clone size: -; CDR3 protein: CASSESGSQTGELFF; CDR3 DNA: TGTGCCAGCAGTGAATCGGGATCCCAGACCGGGGAGCTGTTTTTT
J gene: TRBJ2-7; V gene: TRBV28; D gene: -; clone size: -; CDR3 protein: CASSLPGPYEQYF; CDR3 DNA: TGTGCCAGCAGCCTCCCCGGTCCCTACGAGCAGTACTTC
J gene: TRBJ2-1; V gene: TRBV6-6; D gene: TRBD1; clone size: -; CDR3 protein: CASSLDRNEQFF; CDR3 DNA: TGTGCCAGCAGTCTGGACAGGAATGAGCAGTTCTTC
J gene: TRBJ1-2; V gene: TRBV5-6; D gene: TRBD1; clone size: once; CDR3 protein: CASSLGDSIYGYTF; CDR3 DNA: TGTGCCAGCAGCTTGGGGGACAGCATCTATGGCTACACCTTC
J gene: TRBJ2-5; V gene: TRBV23-1; D gene: -; clone size: few; CDR3 protein: CASKAGWSETQYF; CDR3 DNA: TGCGCCAGCAAGGCAGGGTGGTCGGAGACCCAGTACTTC
J gene: TRBJ1-1; V gene: TRBV11-2; D gene: TRBD1; clone size: -; CDR3 protein: CASSPRDRGEAFF; CDR3 DNA: TGTGCCAGCAGCCCCCGGGACAGGGGTGAAGCTTTCTTT
J gene: TRBJ2-3; V gene: TRBV6-5; D gene: TRBD1; clone size: -; CDR3 protein: CASRLDRGNTDTQYF; CDR3 DNA: TGTGCCAGCAGGCTGGACAGGGGAAACACAGATACGCAGTATTTT
J gene: TRBJ1-3; V gene: TRBV5-6; D gene: -; clone size: -; CDR3 protein: CASSPSSGNTIYF; CDR3 DNA: TGTGCCAGCAGCCCGAGCTCTGGAAACACCATATATTTT
J gene: TRBJ2-3; V gene: TRBV7-9; D gene: -; clone size: -; CDR3 protein: CASTLGRTSTDTQYF; CDR3 DNA: TGTGCCAGCACCCTTGGGAGGACTAGCACAGATACGCAGTATTTT
J gene: TRBJ2-7; V gene: TRBV5-1; D gene: -; clone size: -; CDR3 protein: CASRPLDRLSYEQYF; CDR3 DNA: TGCGCCAGCAGACCACTAGACCGACTCTCCTACGAGCAGTACTTC
J gene: TRBJ1-1; V gene: TRBV30; D gene: -; clone size: -; CDR3 protein: CAWSGQNTEAFF; CDR3 DNA: TGTGCCTGGAGCGGACAGAACACTGAAGCTTTCTTT
J gene: TRBJ2-7; V gene: TRBV7-2; D gene: -; clone size: -; CDR3 protein: CASSLVDLTSGEQYF; CDR3 DNA: TGTGCCAGCAGCTTAGTCGACTTAACTTCGGGGGAGCAGTACTTC
J gene: TRBJ2-1; V gene: TRBV3-1/TRBV3-2; D gene: -; clone size: -; CDR3 protein: CASSSSLEQFF; CDR3 DNA: TGTGCCAGCAGCTCAAGCCTGGAGCAGTTCTTC
J gene: TRBJ2-1; V gene: TRBV2; D gene: TRBD2; clone size: -; CDR3 protein: CASSEKRASGHNEQFF; CDR3 DNA: TGTGCCAGCAGTGAAAAGAGAGCTAGCGGACACAATGAGCAGTTCTTC
J gene: TRBJ2-3; V gene: TRBV19; D gene: TRBD2; clone size: -; CDR3 protein: CASSSGGTSTDTQYF; CDR3 DNA: TGTGCCAGTAGCTCGGGGGGGACTAGCACAGATACGCAGTATTTT
J gene: TRBJ1-1; V gene: TRBV6-1; D gene: -; clone size: few; CDR3 protein: CASSENAYMNTEAFF; CDR3 DNA: TGTGCCAGCAGTGAAAACGCTTACATGAACACTGAAGCTTTCTTT
J gene: TRBJ1-2; V gene: TRBV4-2; D gene: TRBD1; clone size: -; CDR3 protein: CASSHVPGQGGGYGYTF; CDR3 DNA: TGTGCCAGCAGCCACGTCCCGGGACAGGGCGGGGGCTATGGCTACACCTTC